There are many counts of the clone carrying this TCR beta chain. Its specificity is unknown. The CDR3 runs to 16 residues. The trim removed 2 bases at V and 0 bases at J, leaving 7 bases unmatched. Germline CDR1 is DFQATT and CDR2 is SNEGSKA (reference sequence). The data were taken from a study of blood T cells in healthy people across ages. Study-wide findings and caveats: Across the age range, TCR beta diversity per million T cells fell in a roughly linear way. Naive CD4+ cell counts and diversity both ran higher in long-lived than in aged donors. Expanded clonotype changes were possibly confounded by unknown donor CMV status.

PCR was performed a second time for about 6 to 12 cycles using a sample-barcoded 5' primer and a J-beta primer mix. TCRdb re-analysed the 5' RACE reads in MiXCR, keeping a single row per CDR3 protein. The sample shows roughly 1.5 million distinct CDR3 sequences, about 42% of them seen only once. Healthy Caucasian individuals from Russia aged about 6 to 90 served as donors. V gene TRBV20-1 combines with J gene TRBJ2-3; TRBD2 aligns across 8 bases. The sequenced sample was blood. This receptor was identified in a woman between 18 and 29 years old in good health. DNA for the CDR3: TGCAGTGCTAGAAGGTTGGCTAGCGGGAGCACAGATACGCAGTATTTT. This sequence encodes CSARRLASGSTDTQYF.